The clone carrying this T cell receptor beta chain was observed a single time. This entry comes from a study of blood T cell repertoires in COVID-19. Study at large: Samples came from the United States, Italy and Spain, spanning acute and convalescent COVID-19.

Trimming cost V 6 bases and J 4 bases; bases outside gene matches: 8. Germline values: CDR1 MNHEY, CDR2 SVGAGI. This CDR3 has 15 residues. Under the authors' procedure: Amplification of reference gene primers was used by the study to estimate nucleated cell counts. Profiling relied on immunoSEQ multiplex PCR, and the TCRdb table lists in-frame clones only, not all of them. That table gives V, J and clone size, and the DNA gave D and trimming. Here the sample spans nearly 200,000 clones, approximately 82% being singletons. This TCR was sampled from a human donor with acute or convalescent COVID-19. The donor label of this sample is uncertain. The gene calls are TRBV6-5 and TRBJ2-7; 11 bases align to TRBD2. Material: peripheral blood. CDR3 loop: CASRVGTSGIYEQYF. The CDR3 region has the DNA TGTGCCAGCAGAGTTGGGACTAGCGGAATTTACGAGCAGTACTTC.